Listed below are T cell receptor beta chains from one sample, sequenced in a study of T cell clonotyping in hematopoietic cell transplantation. The method was immunoSEQ multiplex PCR; TCRdb's version includes in-frame clones alone and lacks a portion of them. The data contain about 70,000 clones, approximately 94% of them singletons. Source material: peripheral blood mononuclear cells. The receptor source for this set is a man aged 50-60 years in good health. Some clones in this sample may be carry-over from other donors' samples. Both conserved end residues are part of each CDR3. Fields, in order: CDR3 length, D gene, V gene, J gene, clone size, CDR3 DNA, CDR3 protein. D genes are given only for firm matches. Some rows have no size entry. The others give once, few or many, or a class for an expanded clone.

>12|.|TRBV7-2|TRBJ2-5|.
TGTGCCAGCAGCTCAGCACAAGAGACCCAGTACTTC
CASSSAQETQYF
>13|TRBD1|TRBV28|TRBJ1-5|.
TGTGCCAGCACCCAACAGGGGTTTCAGCCCCAGCATTTT
CASTQQGFQPQHF
>10|.|TRBV20-1|TRBJ2-7|.
TGCAGTGCTATGAGGGGGGAGCAGTACTTC
CSAMRGEQYF
>15|.|TRBV2|TRBJ1-5|.
TGTGCCAGCAGTGTATTGAGGCAGGACAATCAGCCCCAGCATTTT
CASSVLRQDNQPQHF
>14|TRBD2|TRBV9|TRBJ2-1|.
TGTGCCAGCGGATTAGCGGGATCCTACAATGAGCAGTTCTTC
CASGLAGSYNEQFF
>14|.|TRBV5-4|TRBJ2-3|.
TGTGCCAGCAGCAAGCGGAGGATCACAGATACGCAGTATTTT
CASSKRRITDTQYF
>13|.|TRBV6-5|TRBJ1-2|.
TGTGCCAGCAGTTTTGTGCAGGGTCGTGGCTACACCTTC
CASSFVQGRGYTF
>18|TRBD1|TRBV7-2|TRBJ1-2|.
TGTGCCAGCAGCATACTGCCGGGACAGCCTTCAATTAACTATGGCTACACCTTC
CASSILPGQPSINYGYTF
>14|TRBD2|TRBV27|TRBJ2-5|.
TGTGCCAGCAGTGGAGCGGGGGCCGGGGAGACCCAGTACTTC
CASSGAGAGETQYF
>16|.|TRBV7-3|TRBJ2-2|.
TGTGCCAGCAGCTTAACGGGGGGTACGAACACCGGGGAGCTGTTTTTT
CASSLTGGTNTGELFF
>16|.|TRBV15|TRBJ2-7|.
TGTGCCACCAGCAGAGAGAGGGACATTCTCTCCTACGAGCAGTACTTC
CATSRERDILSYEQYF
>16|TRBD2|TRBV4-2|TRBJ2-1|once
TGTGCCAGCAGCCAGGGCGCCGGGGGGACGGGAGGAGAGCAGTTCTTC
CASSQGAGGTGGEQFF
>15|.|TRBV30|TRBJ2-2|few
TGTGCCTGGAGTACTCGGCCCACGAACACCGGGGAGCTGTTTTTT
CAWSTRPTNTGELFF
>17|TRBD2|TRBV19|TRBJ2-2|.
TGTGCCAGTCAGACTAGCGGGGGGGCGGCTGGGACCGGGGAGCTGTTTTTT
CASQTSGGAAGTGELFF
>16|.|TRBV7-2|TRBJ2-3|.
TGTGCCAGCAGCTTAGTGAATATGGGGTTCCCAGATACGCAGTATTTT
CASSLVNMGFPDTQYF
>16|.|TRBV2|TRBJ2-2|few
TGTGCCAGCAGTGGGGCGAGATCAGCGAACACCGGGGAGCTGTTTTTT
CASSGARSANTGELFF
>17|TRBD1|TRBV19|TRBJ1-5|once
TGTGCCAGTAGTATCGAGGGACAGACAATCGGCAATCAGCCCCAGCATTTT
CASSIEGQTIGNQPQHF
>15|TRBD1|TRBV7-8|TRBJ1-5|.
TGTGCCAGCAGCCCGGCCGGACAGGGAAATCAGCCCCAGCATTTT
CASSPAGQGNQPQHF
>11|.|TRBV28|TRBJ1-2|.
TGTGCCAGCGGGGCCACGGATGGCTACACCTTC
CASGATDGYTF
>14|.|TRBV6-5|TRBJ2-1|.
TGTGCCAGCAGTTACGCGGCCGGTTCCCATGAGCAGTTCTTC
CASSYAAGSHEQFF
>14|.|TRBV6-5|TRBJ2-3|.
TGTGCCAGCAGGGCGGGACTTAGCACAGATACGCAGTATTTT
CASRAGLSTDTQYF
>15|.|TRBV10-3|TRBJ1-1|.
TGTGCCATCAGTGTTACGGATTTCATGAACACTGAAGCTTTCTTT
CAISVTDFMNTEAFF
>12|.|TRBV29-1|TRBJ2-7|.
TGCAGCGTCACACAGGGAGAACACGAGCAGTACTTC
CSVTQGEHEQYF
>15|.|TRBV7-2|TRBJ1-5|.
TGTGCCAGCAGCTCTTCCGGGGTTTACAATCAGCCCCAGCATTTT
CASSSSGVYNQPQHF
>14|.|TRBV7-9|TRBJ1-1|.
TGTGCCAGCGACTCGGGACTCGTGAACACTGAAGCTTTCTTT
CASDSGLVNTEAFF
>14|.|TRBV18|TRBJ1-1|.
TGTGCCAGCTCGGATCGAGGGTGGAACACTGAAGCTTTCTTT
CASSDRGWNTEAFF
>12|.|TRBV9|TRBJ1-1|.
TGTGCCAGCAGCTCACGTCCCGCCGACACGATCTTT
CASSSRPADTIF
>14|.|TRBV5-8|TRBJ1-5|.
TGTGCCAGCAGCTTGCGACAGGGCAATCAGCCCCAGCATTTT
CASSLRQGNQPQHF
>13|.|TRBV16|TRBJ1-1|once
TGTGCCAGCAGCCAATCGGGGATGACTGAAGCTTTCTTT
CASSQSGMTEAFF
>15|.|TRBV27|TRBJ2-5|.
TGTGCCAGCACCGTAAAATTCGGGTACCAAGAGACCCAGTACTTC
CASTVKFGYQETQYF
>13|.|TRBV5-6|TRBJ1-5|.
TGTGCCAGCAGCTTGGGAAGCGCGGTCCCCCAGCATTTT
CASSLGSAVPQHF
>14|TRBD1|TRBV27|TRBJ1-2|.
TGTGCCAGCAGTTCCACTAGGACAGGGAATGGCTACACCTTC
CASSSTRTGNGYTF
>14|TRBD1|TRBV19|TRBJ2-7|.
TGTGCCAGTAGTCCCGGGACAGGGAGGAACGAGCAGTACTTC
CASSPGTGRNEQYF
>16|.|TRBV4-3|TRBJ2-7|.
TGCGCCAGCAGCCAAGATATCAGTAGGGGCGCCTACGAGCAGTACTTC
CASSQDISRGAYEQYF
>13|.|TRBV28|TRBJ1-5|few
TGTGCCAGCAGTTTTGGGGATATGCAGCCCCAGCATTTT
CASSFGDMQPQHF
>16|.|TRBV2|TRBJ2-7|.
TGTGCCAGCAGTGAACCCCCCTGGACAGCACAATACGAGCAGTACTTC
CASSEPPWTAQYEQYF
>17|.|TRBV5-6|TRBJ2-3|.
TGTGCCAGCAGCCCACGGCCTAGTGGGATTCATGCAGATACGCAGTATTTT
CASSPRPSGIHADTQYF
>18|.|TRBV7-2|TRBJ2-2|.
TGTGCCAGCAGCTTAAGGAGCGGGACAGTCGCGAACACCGGGGAGCTGTTTTTT
CASSLRSGTVANTGELFF
>15|TRBD1|TRBV27|TRBJ1-5|.
TGTGCCAGCAGTTTATCCAGGGGGGATAATCAGCCCCAGCATTTT
CASSLSRGDNQPQHF
>17|.|TRBV29-1|TRBJ2-7|.
TGCAGCGTTGAAGATCAGGGCCCGCGGGACGGGTCCTACGAGCAGTACTTC
CSVEDQGPRDGSYEQYF
>15|.|TRBV7-2|TRBJ2-7|.
TGTGCCAGCAGCTTGGGCGGGCAGGGTTATGACGAGCAGTACTTC
CASSLGGQGYDEQYF
>17|TRBD2|TRBV7-6|TRBJ2-1|few
TGTGCCAGCAGCGAACGCCTAGCGGCCCACTCCTACAATGAGCAGTTCTTC
CASSERLAAHSYNEQFF
>13|.|TRBV7-9|TRBJ2-7|few
TGTGCCAGCAGCGCAGCCGGTCCCTACGAGCAGTACTTC
CASSAAGPYEQYF
>11|.|TRBV20-1|TRBJ2-1|.
TGCAGTGCTATCGGGGACAATGAGCAGTTCTTC
CSAIGDNEQFF